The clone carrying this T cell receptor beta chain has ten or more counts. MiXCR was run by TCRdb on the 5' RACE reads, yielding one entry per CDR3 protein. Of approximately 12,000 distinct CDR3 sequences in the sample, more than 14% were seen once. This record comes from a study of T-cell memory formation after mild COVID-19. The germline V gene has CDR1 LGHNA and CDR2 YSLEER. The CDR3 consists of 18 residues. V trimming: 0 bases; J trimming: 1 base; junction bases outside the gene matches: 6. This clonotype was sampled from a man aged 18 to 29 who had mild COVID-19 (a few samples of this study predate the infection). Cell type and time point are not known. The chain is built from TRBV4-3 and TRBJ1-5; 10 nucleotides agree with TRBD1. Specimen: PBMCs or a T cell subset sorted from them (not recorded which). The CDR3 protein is CASSQDPGTGESNQPQHF. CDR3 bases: TGCGCCAGCAGCCAAGATCCGGGGACAGGGGAAAGCAATCAGCCCCAGCATTTT.